The source of this T cell receptor beta chain is a study of blood T cell repertoires in COVID-19. The CDR3 length is 15 residues. V dropped 6 bases and J dropped 4 bases, with 17 bases sitting between them. From germline, CDR1 is LNHDA and CDR2 SQIVND (reference sequence). TCRdb's copy holds only in-frame clones and misses some; the assay was immunoSEQ multiplex PCR. The sample shows about 89,000 clones, more than 60% of them seen only once. The clonotype originates from a human donor in a cohort sampled during active COVID-19. V gene TRBV19 combines with J gene TRBJ2-3, with a possible D match to TRBD1 (5 bases). Source material: peripheral blood. The CDR3 nucleotides read TGTGCCAGTAGCCCAGAGGAAGGGGTTGCAGATACGCAGTATTTT. This translates into CASSPEEGVADTQYF.